Reported below is one T cell receptor (beta chain). Its antigen is not identified. The length of the CDR3 is 18 residues. Germline V lookup: CDR1 SGHRS, CDR2 YFSETQ. J gave up 7 bases and V 4 bases, and 20 bases lay outside the gene matches. A J-beta primer mix and a sample-barcoded 5' primer were used in a second PCR of roughly 7 to 12 cycles. TCRdb reanalysed the 5' RACE reads using MiXCR and keeps one entry per CDR3 protein. The sample consists of hundreds of thousands of distinct CDR3 sequences, around 49% of them appearing once. These data originate in a study of blood T cells in healthy people across ages. Study-level results: Per million T cells, TCR beta diversity dropped about linearly as age rose. The study found more naive CD4+ cells and higher diversity in long-lived than aged donors.

The chain carries TRBV5-1 and TRBJ1-1, with 9 positions matching TRBD1. The material sequenced was blood. The sequence was collected from a woman aged 55-70 years in good health. This CDR3 is CASSTGTGPTTFGIEAFF. CDR3 sequence (DNA): TGCGCCAGCAGCACAGGGACAGGGCCCACTACCTTTGGAATTGAAGCTTTCTTT.